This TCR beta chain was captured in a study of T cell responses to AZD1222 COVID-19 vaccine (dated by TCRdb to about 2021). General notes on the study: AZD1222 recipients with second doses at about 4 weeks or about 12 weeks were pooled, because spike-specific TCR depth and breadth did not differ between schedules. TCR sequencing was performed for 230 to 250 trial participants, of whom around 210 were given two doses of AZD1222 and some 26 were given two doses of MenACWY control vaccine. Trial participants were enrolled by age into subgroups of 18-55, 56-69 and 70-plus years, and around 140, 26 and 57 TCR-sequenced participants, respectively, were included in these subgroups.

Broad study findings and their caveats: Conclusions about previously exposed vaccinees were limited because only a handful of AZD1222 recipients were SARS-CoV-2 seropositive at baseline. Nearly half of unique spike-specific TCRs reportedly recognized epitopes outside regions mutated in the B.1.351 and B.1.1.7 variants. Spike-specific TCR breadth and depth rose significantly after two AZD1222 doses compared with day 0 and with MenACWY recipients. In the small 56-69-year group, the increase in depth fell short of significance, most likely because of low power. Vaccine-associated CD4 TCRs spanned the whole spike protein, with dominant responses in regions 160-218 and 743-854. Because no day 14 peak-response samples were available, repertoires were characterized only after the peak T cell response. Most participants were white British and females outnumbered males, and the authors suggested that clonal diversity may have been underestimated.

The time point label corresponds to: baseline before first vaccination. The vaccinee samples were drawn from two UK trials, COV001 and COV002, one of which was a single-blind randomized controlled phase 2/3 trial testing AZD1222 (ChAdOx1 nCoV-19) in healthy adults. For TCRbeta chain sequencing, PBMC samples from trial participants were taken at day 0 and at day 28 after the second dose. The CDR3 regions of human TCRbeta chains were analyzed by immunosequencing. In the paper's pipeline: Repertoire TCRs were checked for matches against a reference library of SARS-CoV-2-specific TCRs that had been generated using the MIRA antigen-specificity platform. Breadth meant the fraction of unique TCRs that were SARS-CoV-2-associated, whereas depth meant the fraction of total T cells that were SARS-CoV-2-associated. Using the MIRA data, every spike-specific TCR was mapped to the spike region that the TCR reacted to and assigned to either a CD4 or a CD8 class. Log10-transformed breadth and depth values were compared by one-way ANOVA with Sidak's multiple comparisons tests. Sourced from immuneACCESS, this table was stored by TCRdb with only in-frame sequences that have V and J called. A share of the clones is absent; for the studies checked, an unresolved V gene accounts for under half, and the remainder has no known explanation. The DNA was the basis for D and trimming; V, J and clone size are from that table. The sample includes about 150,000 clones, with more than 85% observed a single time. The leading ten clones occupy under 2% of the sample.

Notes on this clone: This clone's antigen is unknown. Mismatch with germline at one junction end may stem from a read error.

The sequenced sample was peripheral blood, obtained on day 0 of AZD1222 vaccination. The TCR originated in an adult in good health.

The DNA is TGTGCCAGCAGCTTGGAGGACAGCAGTCAGCCCCAGCATTTT. It specifies CASSLEDSSQPQHF. The chain was built from TRBV5-5 and TRBJ1-5; the D region possibly corresponds to TRBD1 (6 bases align). The CDR3 starts with the cysteine, ends with the phenylalanine, and has 14 residues. Here the CDR3 DNA is all that survives: 42 bases in frame from base 1. The germline V gene (reference sequence) provides CDR1 SGHKS and CDR2 YYEKEE.